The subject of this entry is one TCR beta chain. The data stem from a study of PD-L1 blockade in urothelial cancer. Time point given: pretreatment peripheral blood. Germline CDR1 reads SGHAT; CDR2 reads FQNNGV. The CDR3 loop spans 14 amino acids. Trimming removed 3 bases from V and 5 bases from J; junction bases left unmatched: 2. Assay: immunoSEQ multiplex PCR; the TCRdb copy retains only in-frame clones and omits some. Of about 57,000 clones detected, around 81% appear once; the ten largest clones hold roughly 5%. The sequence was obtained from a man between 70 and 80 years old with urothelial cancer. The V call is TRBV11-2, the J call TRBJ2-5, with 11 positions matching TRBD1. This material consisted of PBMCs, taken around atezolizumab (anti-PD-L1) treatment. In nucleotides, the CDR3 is TGTGCCAGCAGCTTGGACAGGGGGCCGGAGACCCAGTACTTC. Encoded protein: CASSLDRGPETQYF.